This TCR beta chain was recovered during a study of T cell responses to AZD1222 COVID-19 vaccine. Overall study findings and caveats: Possibly, clonal diversity was underestimated; donors were largely white British and included more females.

V was shortened by 5 bases and J by 4 bases, with 15 bases between the two germline ends. The CDR3 sequence is 15 residues long. The germline CDR1 and CDR2 sequences are LNHDA and SQIVND (reference sequence). There are a few counts of this clone. Its antigen is as yet unknown. Libraries were prepared by immunoSEQ multiplex PCR; TCRdb keeps only in-frame clonotypes and omits some of them. The sample holds 200,000 or so clones, 90% to 95% seen once. V gene TRBV19 combines with J gene TRBJ1-5; tentative D call: TRBD1 (5 bases). This receptor was identified in an adult in good health. The sequenced sample was peripheral blood, obtained on day 0 of AZD1222 vaccination. CDR3 coding DNA: TGTGCCAGTAGTCCGGTCGGGACTGGGAATCAGCCCCAGCATTTT. This gives the protein CASSPVGTGNQPQHF.